Listed here are 14 T cell receptor beta chains from one sample, sequenced in a study of monozygotic twins with inflammatory bowel disease (dated by TCRdb to between 2017 and 2020). Libraries were constructed by 5' RACE. For sequencing, an Illumina HiSeq 2500 was employed. With the reads reprocessed by TCRdb, a single entry stands for each CDR3 protein sequence and no DNA is reported. The sample table gives hundreds of thousands of distinct CDR3 sequences. 2.4% of the sample rests with the top ten. Sample: blood. The receptors stem from a human donor with ulcerative colitis or Crohn's disease, or a healthy co-twin of an affected twin (not recorded which).

The V and J genes are TRBV5-5 and TRBJ2-1; TCRdb returns TRBD2, unconfirmable since there is no DNA. CDR1 and CDR2 (germline): SGHKS, YYEKEE (reference sequence). The CDR3 extends over 18 amino acids. CDR3 loop: CASSLRLAGAISYNEQFF.

This chain connects TRBV12-3 or TRBV12-4 to TRBJ1-5; checking the TCRdb D call of TRBD1 is not possible without DNA. This CDR3 has 15 amino acids. The CDR3 loop is CASSLTGGSNQPQHF.

V gene TRBV9 combines with J gene TRBJ2-3; the D call of TRBD2 rests on TCRdb alone, since no DNA is present to check it. The germline V gene has CDR1 SGDLS and CDR2 YYNGEE. This CDR3 is built from 15 residues. CDR3 sequence reads: CASSVGGLSTDTQYF.

The rearrangement uses TRBV7-8 and TRBJ2-2; TCRdb gives TRBD1 as the D gene, but with no DNA this cannot be confirmed. The CDR3 runs to 16 residues. Germline assignment: CDR1 SGHVS and CDR2 FQNEAQ. CDR3 residues: CASRGGQNANTGELFF. Based on the CDR3 plus reference TRBV7-8 and TRBJ2-2, the full variable domain is GAGVSQSPRYKVAKRGQDVALRCDPISGHVSLFWYQQALGQGPEFLTYFQNEAQLDKSGLPSDRFFAERPEGSVSTLKIQRTQQEDSAVYLCASRGGQNANTGELFFGEGSRLTVL.

The gene calls are TRBV7-8 and TRBJ2-5; there is no DNA to check the TCRdb D call of TRBD1. Per the germline V gene, CDR1 is SGHVS and CDR2 is FQNEAQ. CDR3 size: 14 residues. This CDR3 is CASSFEQGKETQYF.

V is TRBV4-2 and J is TRBJ2-1; the TCRdb D gene call, TRBD2, has no DNA to confirm it. This CDR3 comprises 17 residues. Germline assignment: CDR1 LGHNA and CDR2 YNFKEQ. The CDR3 here is CASSQGSRAGADNEQFF.

The V call is TRBV24-1, the J call TRBJ2-7; TCRdb returns TRBD1, unconfirmable since there is no DNA. The CDR3 is 14 amino acids. Germline V gene data show CDR1 as KGHDR and CDR2 as SFDVKD. The CDR3 is CATSPDRGFNEQYF.

V and J are TRBV6-1 and TRBJ1-1; the D gene TCRdb calls, TRBD1, cannot be checked with no DNA. This CDR3 contains 15 residues. Germline V gives CDR1 MNHNS, CDR2 SASEGT. The CDR3 region is CASRRTGVGDTEAFF.

The chain couples TRBV2 to TRBJ1-5; TCRdb's D call, TRBD1, is unchecked because there is no DNA. This CDR3 has 14 amino acids. Per the germline V gene, CDR1 is SNHLY and CDR2 is FYNNEI. The CDR3 here is CASSVIQGYQPQHF.

The J gene is TRBJ1-3, the V gene TRBV28; TCRdb proposes TRBD1, but this gene call is untestable without DNA. Per germline, CDR1 MDHEN and CDR2 SYDVKM. The CDR3 is 15 amino acids. CDR3 sequence reads: CASSYAGAVGNTIYF.

J is TRBJ1-1 and V is TRBV5-1. Germline loops: CDR1 SGHRS, CDR2 YFSETQ. This CDR3 is built from 13 residues. This chain's CDR3 is CASFSGRGTEAFF. The full variable domain, with the rest looked up from reference TRBV5-1 and TRBJ1-1, is KAGVTQTPRYLIKTRGQQVTLSCSPISGHRSVSWYQQTPGQGLQFLFEYFSETQRNKGNFPGRFSGRQFSNSRSEMNVSTLELGDSALYLCASFSGRGTEAFFGQGTRLTVV.

This chain uses TRBV25-1 with TRBJ2-7. CDR1 and CDR2 (germline): MGHDK, SYGVNS. CDR3 length: 13 amino acids. CDR3 residues: CASSPTGPYEQYF.

V and J are TRBV4-1 and TRBJ2-7; the D call of TRBD2 rests on TCRdb alone, since no DNA is present to check it. Germline assignment: CDR1 MGHRA and CDR2 YSYEKL. CDR3 length equals 13 residues. Here the CDR3 reads CASSQPSGDEQYF.

The chain employs TRBV7-9 and TRBJ1-1; the TCRdb call, TRBD1, lacks DNA for checking. The CDR3 totals 14 residues. The germline CDR1 and CDR2 sequences are SEHNR and FQNEAQ (reference sequence). This CDR3 reads CASSPQGIDTEAFF.